The 18 T cell receptor beta chains below all came from one sample that was sequenced in a study of CD8 T cells in ankylosing spondylitis. TCRdb reanalysed the 5' RACE reads using MiXCR and keeps one entry per CDR3 protein. In the table there are approximately 100,000 distinct CDR3 sequences, nearly 25% of which are singletons. The sample taken for sequencing was synovial fluid, either unsorted or a sorted T cell fraction (not recorded which). The receptors stem from a male donor with ankylosing spondylitis.

In its sample, this clonotype was seen many times. The chain uses TRBV2 and TRBJ1-6, with D unclear. CDR3 size: 16 residues. CDR1 SNHLY and CDR2 FYNNEI come from the germline V gene. Deletions cut 0 bases from V and 3 bases from J, with 9 bases between. The CDR3 spells CASSEAPGIYNSPLHF. Here the CDR3 DNA reads TGTGCCAGCAGTGAAGCCCCGGGGATCTATAATTCACCCCTCCACTTT.

The CDR3 nucleotides read TGCAGTGCTAGAGAGATGGTGGCCACTCAGCCCCAGCATTTT. Amino acids: CSAREMVATQPQHF. This sequence joins TRBV20-1 and TRBJ1-5; D gene ambiguous. V lost 0 bases and J lost 6, with 12 bases in between. In germline, CDR1 is DFQATT, CDR2 SNEGSKA (reference sequence). CDR3 length equals 14 residues.

The chain uses TRBV20-1 and TRBJ1-2; weak D call: TRBD1 (6 bases). This CDR3 is built from 13 residues. Deletions cut 6 bases from V and 4 bases from J, with 15 bases between. Germline V gene data show CDR1 as DFQATT and CDR2 as SNEGSKA (reference sequence). The CDR3 sequence: CSALKQGTYGYTF. The CDR3, as DNA: TGCAGTGCCCTCAAGCAGGGGACCTATGGCTACACCTTC.

The genes are TRBV20-1 and TRBJ2-1, with 10 positions matching TRBD2. The trim removed 1 base at V and 5 bases at J, leaving 5 bases unmatched. The CDR3 contains 15 residues. Per the germline V gene, CDR1 is DFQATT and CDR2 is SNEGSKA (reference sequence). The CDR3: CSARGLAGADNEQFF. The CDR3 bases are TGCAGTGCTAGAGGACTAGCGGGCGCGGACAATGAGCAGTTCTTC.

This clonotype was counted between two and nine times. This chain joins TRBV15 and TRBJ2-4; 7 bases agree with TRBD1. There are 13 residues in the CDR3. Germline assignment: CDR1 LNHNV and CDR2 YYDKDF (reference sequence). Trimming removed 8 bases from V and 6 bases from J; junction bases left unmatched: 7. CDR3 nucleotide sequence: TGTGCCACCCAATTATCAGGGGGAAACATTCAGTACTTC. Translation gives CATQLSGGNIQYF.

This clonotype was detected only a few times. The chain carries TRBV20-1 and TRBJ1-6; no reliable D call. The CDR3 consists of 16 residues. Germline V gene sequence: CDR1 DFQATT, CDR2 SNEGSKA (reference sequence). Trimming left V 4 bases short and J 3 bases short, with 16 bases between. The CDR3 is CSATPFGVYYNSPLHF. The CDR3 coding sequence is TGCAGTGCTACCCCGTTCGGGGTTTACTATAATTCACCCCTCCACTTT.

This clonotype has a handful of counts. V is TRBV24-1 and J is TRBJ1-5; no definite D call. The CDR3 runs to 14 residues. The V gene lost 0 bases and the J gene lost 5 bases, with 7 bases spanning the gap. CDR1 and CDR2 from the germline V gene are KGHDR and SFDVKD. The CDR3 coding sequence is TGTGCCACCAGTGATTTGTCCGGAGATCAGCCCCAGCATTTT. Encoded protein: CATSDLSGDQPQHF.

This sequence joins TRBV19 and TRBJ1-5, with D possibly being TRBD1 (6 bases). The CDR3 is 14 residues long. CDR1 and CDR2 (germline): LNHDA, SQIVND (reference sequence). Trimming cost V 8 bases and J 3 bases, with 14 bases left between them. The CDR3 coding sequence is TGTGCCAGTTCCGACAGACAGGTCAATCAGCCCCAGCATTTT. Protein sequence: CASSDRQVNQPQHF.

This clonotype is deemed medium-sized. The V and J genes are TRBV7-9 and TRBJ1-4; 7 bases line up with TRBD1. The length of the CDR3 is 13 residues. V trimming: 5 bases; J trimming: 9 bases; junction bases outside the gene matches: 6. From germline, CDR1 is SEHNR and CDR2 FQNEAQ (reference sequence). CDR3 nucleotide sequence: TGTGCCAGCAGCGATGGGACAGCAAAAAAACTGTTTTTT. It codes for CASSDGTAKKLFF.

The chain has TRBV11-3 and TRBJ1-1; the match to TRBD1 covers 9 bases. The CDR3 extends over 14 amino acids. Germline CDR1 and CDR2: SGHNT and YENEEA. J was trimmed by 1 base and V by 4 bases; bases with no gene match: 1. CDR3 sequence reads: CASSSTGGNTEAFF. CDR3 DNA sequence: TGTGCCAGCAGCTCGACAGGGGGGAACACTGAAGCTTTCTTT.

The CDR3 loop reads CASSSTDFQETQYF. CDR3 sequence (DNA): TGTGCCAGCAGTTCGACAGACTTTCAAGAGACCCAGTACTTC. V usage is TRBV28 and J usage is TRBJ2-5; D is possibly TRBD1 (5 bases). V lost 4 bases and J 2 bases, leaving 11 bases between the germline ends. Germline lookup yields CDR1 MDHEN and CDR2 SYDVKM. CDR3 size: 14 residues.

This clonotype showed up just a few times. The gene calls are TRBV24-1 and TRBJ2-2, with D unresolved. V was pared by 2 bases and J by 1 base, with 10 bases between. The CDR3 is 16 amino acids. CDR1 and CDR2 (germline): KGHDR, SFDVKD. CDR3 residues: CATSDSTRRNTGELFF. CDR3 in DNA: TGTGCCACCAGTGATTCAACCCGACGGAACACCGGGGAGCTGTTTTTT.

This chain links TRBV6-1 with TRBJ2-1; TRBD2 matches at 11 bases. The CDR3 length is 14 residues. V shed 6 bases, J shed 9 bases, and the junction held 7 bases outside the gene matches. Germline loops: CDR1 MNHNS, CDR2 SASEGT. The DNA of the CDR3 is TGTGCCAGCAGACCAGGACTAGCGGGTCGTGAGCAGTTCTTC. This encodes CASRPGLAGREQFF.

V is TRBV24-1 and J is TRBJ2-1; the match to TRBD2 covers 13 bases. This CDR3 region has 15 residues. Trimming cost V 7 bases and J 8 bases; bases outside gene matches: 7. The germline CDR1 and CDR2 sequences are KGHDR and SFDVKD. The CDR3 loop is CATSFGLAGVHEQFF. The CDR3 bases are TGTGCCACCAGCTTCGGACTAGCGGGAGTACATGAGCAGTTCTTC.

This clonotype has more than one count but fewer than ten. The chain combines TRBV11-2 with TRBJ2-4, with 9 bases lining up with TRBD2. The V and J ends lost 5 bases and 2 bases, in that order; junction bases with no gene match: 13. Per the germline V gene, CDR1 is SGHAT and CDR2 is FQNNGV. The CDR3 spans 18 residues. CDR3 loop: CASSPTGLARLSKNIQYF. CDR3 coding DNA: TGTGCCAGCAGCCCTACGGGACTAGCCAGGTTGTCCAAAAACATTCAGTACTTC.

In its sample, this clonotype was seen many times. This chain's CDR3 is CASSQPTGGANSPLHF. In DNA, the CDR3 is TGTGCCAGCAGCCAACCAACAGGGGGCGCGAATTCACCCCTCCACTTT. This chain links TRBV4-2 with TRBJ1-6, with 9 bases matching TRBD1. In germline, CDR1 is LGHNA, CDR2 YNFKEQ. The CDR3 runs to 16 residues. After removal of 2 bases from V and 7 bases from J, the junction contained 6 bases not matched to a gene.

The rearrangement links TRBV5-5 to TRBJ1-2, with TRBD1 as a possible D gene (6 bases). The length of the CDR3 is 13 residues. The V end lost 1 base, the J end lost 8 bases, and 12 bases lay between the germline ends. The germline V gene has CDR1 SGHKS and CDR2 YYEKEE (reference sequence). DNA of the CDR3: TGTGCCAGCAGCTTGTACAGGGAGCAAGGCTACACCTTC. It specifies CASSLYREQGYTF.

This clonotype was picked up a small number of times. J is TRBJ1-3 and V is TRBV28; possibly TRBD1 for D (5 bases). V was shortened by 4 bases and J by 1 base, with 11 bases between the two germline ends. The CDR3 runs 15 residues. Germline V lookup: CDR1 MDHEN, CDR2 SYDVKM. CDR3: CASSSGDFSGNTIYF. In DNA, the CDR3 is TGTGCCAGCAGTTCCGGGGACTTTTCTGGAAACACCATATATTTT.